This TCR beta chain was recovered during a study of chemoradiotherapy in HPV16-positive cancers. Deletions cut 5 bases from V and 2 bases from J, with 10 bases between. Germline CDR1 reads SGHTA; CDR2 reads FQGNSA. The CDR3 spans 13 residues. The protocol was immunoSEQ multiplex PCR, while the TCRdb copy is restricted to in-frame clones and leaves out a portion. The sample contains about 32,000 clones, approximately 90% of which appear only once. Remarks on this clone: Its antigen remains unidentified.

Study-wide results and limits: Functional assays defining HPV-specific T cells used only a couple of HPV16-positive patients. Candidate HPV-specific clones and E7-related TCR motifs grew in tumor during treatment.

Repertoires were sampled repeatedly during chemoradiotherapy. This chain connects TRBV7-2 to TRBJ2-7; D is ambiguous. This clonotype was sampled from a human donor with HPV-associated anogenital cancer. The sample consisted of blood, taken from a patient who underwent chemoradiotherapy. CDR3 residues: CASSTPGAYEQYF. The CDR3 DNA sequence: TGTGCCAGCAGCACCCCGGGTGCCTACGAGCAGTACTTC.